This TCR beta chain appears in the sequencing data of a study of OX40 agonist ivuxolimab in advanced cancers. A remark on this clone: Its antigen is unidentified.

Study-level results: Among the nonresponders, some also had low normalized T-cell clonal expansion.

The data were produced by immunoSEQ multiplex PCR, yet TCRdb's version contains in-frame clones alone and is incomplete. The data show over 70,000 clones, with 65% to 90% seen just once and approximately 2% held by the top ten. The CDR3 contains 15 residues. CDR1 is SGDLS and CDR2 is YYNGEE in the germline V gene. V lost 4 bases and J 0 bases, leaving 11 bases between the germline ends. This sequence joins TRBV9 and TRBJ1-3; TRBD1 might be the D (5 bases). The TCR comes from an adult with an advanced solid tumor such as melanoma, head and neck, liver or kidney cancer. The sequencing used CD4+ or CD8+ T cells sorted from blood, collected in a trial of the OX40 agonist ivuxolimab. This chain's CDR3 is CASSRGDSSGNTIYF. The CDR3 bases are TGTGCCAGCAGCCGAGGGGATAGCTCTGGAAACACCATATATTTT.